This TCR beta chain was captured in a study of T cell repertoires in aging, cancer and after chemotherapy. In the study overall: Donors were grouped into six age bands spanning 30 or younger through 70 or older. The whole study produced a dataset of some 10 million TCR reads. Study findings and constraints: Rebound thymic output was suggested by rising median generation probability during chemotherapy in each cancer cohort.

The template was genomic DNA from peripheral blood, not RNA. V lost 6 bases to trimming and J lost 4 bases, with 15 bases between them. The CDR3 is made up of 14 amino acids. Looked up from germline, CDR1 is LNHDA and CDR2 is SQIVND (reference sequence). Points on this clonotype: Its antigen is unidentified.

Rearranged V-D-J TRB sequences were amplified with a mixed TRB-A/B primer pool. A single record per CDR3 protein comes from TCRdb applying MiXCR to the multiplex PCR reads. This table holds about 1,700 distinct CDR3 sequences, approximately 40% found once. The origin of this receptor is a human donor with a solid tumor. The chain joins TRBV19 to TRBJ2-5; tentatively, D is TRBD1 (6 bases). The sample taken for sequencing was blood. The chain's CDR3 is CASSVYRDSETQYF. The CDR3 DNA reads TGTGCCAGTAGCGTTTACAGGGATTCAGAGACCCAGTACTTC. Filled out from reference TRBV19 and TRBJ2-5, the complete variable domain reads DGGITQSPKYLFRKEGQNVTLSCEQNLNHDAMYWYRQDPGQGLRLIYYSQIVNDFQKGDIAEGYSVSREKKESFPLTVTSAQKNPTAFYLCASSVYRDSETQYFGPGTRLLVL.